A single TCR beta chain is shown here with its context. Its antigen is undetermined. The sample comes from a study of post-analysis software for immune sequencing data. The study's findings and limits: F-measure co-clustering was strong for batch-matched samples. In patients, TRBV5-6, TRBV5-1 and TRBV20-1 belonged to five TRBV segments found more frequently than in controls. Significantly decreased normalized Chao1 diversity was recorded for multiple sclerosis patients relative to controls.

The CDR3 contains 13 residues. The V gene lost 2 bases and the J gene lost 0 bases, with 5 bases spanning the gap. CDR1 and CDR2 (germline): DFQATT, SNEGSKA (reference sequence). Carried by the TCR beta cDNA libraries were unique molecular identifiers. Between about 1 and 11 million T cells gave rise to some 490,000 cDNA molecules. One entry per CDR3 protein, called by TCRdb with MiXCR from the PCR reads. In the table there are about 540,000 distinct CDR3 sequences, around 31% of which are singletons. V and J are TRBV20-1 and TRBJ2-1; no clear D. The specimen was blood. The TCR sequence derives from a girl aged 2 to 17 with multiple sclerosis. The CDR3 nucleotides read TGCAGTGCTAGATTCATCTCCTACAATGAGCAGTTCTTC. Its protein product is CSARFISYNEQFF.